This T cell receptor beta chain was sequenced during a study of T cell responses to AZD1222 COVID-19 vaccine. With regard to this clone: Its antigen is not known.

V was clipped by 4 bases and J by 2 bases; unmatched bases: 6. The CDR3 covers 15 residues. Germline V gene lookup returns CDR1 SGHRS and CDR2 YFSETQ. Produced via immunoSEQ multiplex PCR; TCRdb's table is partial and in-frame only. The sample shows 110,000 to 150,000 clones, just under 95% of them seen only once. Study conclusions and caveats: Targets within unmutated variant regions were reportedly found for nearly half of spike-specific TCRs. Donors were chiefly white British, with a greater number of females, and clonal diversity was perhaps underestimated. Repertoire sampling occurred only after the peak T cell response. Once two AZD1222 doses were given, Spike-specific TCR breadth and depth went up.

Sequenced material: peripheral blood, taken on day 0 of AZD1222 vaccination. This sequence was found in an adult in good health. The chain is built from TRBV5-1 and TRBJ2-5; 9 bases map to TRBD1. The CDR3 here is CASSVDRGSQETQYF. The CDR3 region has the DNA TGCGCCAGCAGCGTAGACAGGGGGAGTCAAGAGACCCAGTACTTC.